This TCR beta chain emerged from a study of blood T cells in healthy people across ages. For the second PCR, which ran for roughly 6 to 12 cycles, a sample-barcoded 5' primer and a J-beta primer mix were used. MiXCR, applied by TCRdb to the 5' RACE reads, yields one record per CDR3 protein. The sample contains roughly 1.9 million distinct CDR3 sequences, approximately 39% of which appear only once. The CDR3 runs to 14 residues. Germline CDR1 and CDR2: SQVTM and ANQGSEA. The trim removed 4 bases at V and 5 bases at J, leaving 10 bases unmatched. The TCR sequence derives from a human donor in good health. V is TRBV29-1 and J is TRBJ2-5; 7 bases line up with TRBD1. Sequenced sample: blood. The CDR3 DNA is TGCAGCGTTGCTGGACAGGCCTGGGGGGAGACCCAGTACTTC. Translated: CSVAGQAWGETQYF. Together with reference TRBV29-1 and TRBJ2-5, the CDR3 gives the full variable domain: SAVISQKPSRDICQRGTSLTIQCQVDSQVTMMFWYRQQPGQSLTLIATANQGSEATYESGFVIDKFPISRPNLTFSTLTVSNMSPEDSSIYLCSVAGQAWGETQYFGPGTRLLVL.